The text below deals with one TCR beta chain. Its target is not known. CD45RO-negative CD8 cells positively selected for CCR7 made up the naive population, which excluded terminally differentiated effector memory CD45RA+ cells. The sample originates from a study of shared clonotypes between healthy human individuals. Sequencing used immunoSEQ multiplex PCR; TCRdb keeps in-frame clones, though not all of them. This sample has some 800,000 clones; approximately 92% occur once, and the top ten carry around 24%. Study results and limitations: Shared clonotypes across all four donors exceeded non-shared ones in generation probability. The naive CD4 repertoires of several donors were compared, and around 4.9% of clonotypes were shared.

The CDR3 sequence is 17 residues long. CDR1 LNHDA and CDR2 SQIVND come from the germline V gene (reference sequence). V dropped 4 bases and J dropped 7; count of bases not matched to a gene: 14. The V call is TRBV19, the J call TRBJ2-1; 9 bases are shared with TRBD2. The sample consisted of naive CD8+ T cells sorted from blood. The clonotype originates from a man younger than 45 in good health. CDR3 region: CASSTHSSGEIANEQFF. Written as DNA, the CDR3 is TGTGCCAGTAGTACCCATTCTAGCGGGGAAATCGCAAATGAGCAGTTCTTC. The full variable domain, rest sourced from reference TRBV19 and TRBJ2-1, is DGGITQSPKYLFRKEGQNVTLSCEQNLNHDAMYWYRQDPGQGLRLIYYSQIVNDFQKGDIAEGYSVSREKKESFPLTVTSAQKNPTAFYLCASSTHSSGEIANEQFFGPGTRLTVL.